The clone carrying this T cell receptor (beta chain) was counted a few times. This specimen comes from a study of control samples from healthy donors and cancer patients. Measured with immunoSEQ multiplex PCR; TCRdb has only the in-frame clones, and not every one. The sample comprises some 71,000 clones, around 87% of which are singletons, and 2% to 2.5% rests with the top ten. The TCR sequence derives from a woman between 45 and 60 years old with head and neck cancer. Sample: PBMCs.

The CDR3 bases are TGTGCCAGCAGTTTACCGACAAAAGCTAATGAAAAACTGTTTTTT. This translates into CASSLPTKANEKLFF. The chain has TRBV28 and TRBJ1-4; D uncertain. The CDR3 loop spans 15 amino acids. The V gene's germline CDR1 is MDHEN and CDR2 SYDVKM. Trimming shortened V by 2 bases and J by 3 bases, and 10 bases separated the two germline ends.